The clone carrying this T cell receptor beta chain showed up just once. This sample stems from a study of blood T cell repertoires in COVID-19. On the study more broadly: The samples span acute and convalescent COVID-19 from the United States, Italy and Spain. PBMCs, B-cell-depleted T cells, or T cells provided the cDNA or gDNA that made up the material.

As handled by the study authors: Using reference gene primer amplification, nucleated cell counts were estimated. Some clones are missing from TCRdb's copy, which holds only in-frame ones; the method was immunoSEQ multiplex PCR. The V and J calls and the clone size are those of that table, but D and trimming were determined from the DNA. The repertoire holds some 390,000 clones, with around 86% as singletons. This CDR3 contains 16 residues. CDR1 LNHDA and CDR2 SQIVND come from the germline V gene (reference sequence). The germline V and J ends were trimmed by 4 bases and 1 base, with 14 bases remaining between them.

The material sequenced was peripheral blood. This clonotype originated in a human donor in a cohort sampled during active COVID-19. The chain combines TRBV19 with TRBJ1-5, with a possible D match to TRBD1 (5 bases). CDR3 nucleotide sequence: TGTGCCAGTAGTACATACCATGACAGAAGCAATCAGCCCCAGCATTTT. Its protein is CASSTYHDRSNQPQHF.